Listed here are 5 T cell receptor beta chains from one sample, sequenced in a study of CD8+ T cells in alopecia areata. The authors extracted RNA and reverse transcribed it into cDNA as the sequencing template. Profiled with immunoSEQ multiplex PCR; TCRdb holds only in-frame clones, not every one. The sample shows 100,000 to 150,000 clones, about 60% of them seen only once. Input material: CD4+ T cells sorted from blood. The receptors derive from a human donor in good health.

The chain is built from TRBV7-9 and TRBJ1-1; no reliable D call. Deletions cut 1 base from V and 1 base from J, with 10 bases between. In germline, CDR1 is SEHNR, CDR2 FQNEAQ (reference sequence). This CDR3 contains 15 residues. CDR3 residues: CASSLVRRPNTEAFF. The CDR3 coding sequence is TGTGCCAGCAGCTTAGTCCGCAGACCGAACACTGAAGCTTTCTTT.

The chain links TRBV11-2 to TRBJ2-7, with a possible D match to TRBD2 (7 bases). CDR1 and CDR2 from the germline V gene are SGHAT and FQNNGV. Trimming removed 6 bases at V and 2 bases at J, with 17 bases between. The CDR3 runs to 15 residues. In DNA, the CDR3 is TGTGCCAGCAGGTATATTCGGGGGGCCGCCTACGAGCAGTACTTC. Translating gives CASRYIRGAAYEQYF.

Concerning this clone itself: At one boundary the junction diverges from the germline segment, which might be a read error. V gene TRBV15 combines with J gene TRBJ2-3; 8 bases align to TRBD1. Germline V gene lookup returns CDR1 LNHNV and CDR2 YYDKDF (reference sequence). The CDR3 loop spans 12 amino acids. CDR3 nucleotide sequence: TGTGCCACCAGCAGAGACCGGGACAGGTGGGATTTT. It is translated as CATSRDRDRWDF.

This clone has a handful of counts. V and J are TRBV5-1 and TRBJ1-1, with 8 positions matching TRBD1. Looked up from germline, CDR1 is SGHRS and CDR2 is YFSETQ. The CDR3 has 14 residues. With 4 bases clipped from V and 3 bases from J, the junction kept 5 bases outside the gene matches. As DNA, the CDR3 is TGCGCCAGCAGCATCGACAGGGGATACACTGAAGCTTTCTTT. Translated: CASSIDRGYTEAFF.

The V and J genes are TRBV19 and TRBJ2-7; tentative D call: TRBD1 (5 bases). Trimming took 6 bases from V and 2 from J, leaving 17 bases between them. Per the germline V gene, CDR1 is LNHDA and CDR2 is SQIVND (reference sequence). CDR3 length: 15 residues. The CDR3 here is CASSTREFEAYEQYF. The CDR3 bases are TGTGCCAGTAGCACCAGGGAATTTGAGGCCTACGAGCAGTACTTC.